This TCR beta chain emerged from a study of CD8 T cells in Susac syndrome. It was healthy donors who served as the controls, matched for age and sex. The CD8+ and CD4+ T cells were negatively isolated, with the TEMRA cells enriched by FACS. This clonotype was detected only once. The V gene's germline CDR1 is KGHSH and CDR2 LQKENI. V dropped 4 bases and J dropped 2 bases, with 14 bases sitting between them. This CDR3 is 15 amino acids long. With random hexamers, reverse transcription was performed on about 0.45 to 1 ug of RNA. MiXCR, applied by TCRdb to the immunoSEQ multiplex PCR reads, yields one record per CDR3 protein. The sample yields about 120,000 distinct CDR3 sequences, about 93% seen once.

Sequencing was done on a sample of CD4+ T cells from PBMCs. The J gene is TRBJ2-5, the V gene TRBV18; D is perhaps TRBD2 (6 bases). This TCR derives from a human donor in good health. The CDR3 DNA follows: TGTGCCAGCTCACTGACTAGTAAAATACAAGAGACCCAGTACTTC. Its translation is CASSLTSKIQETQYF.